This T cell receptor (beta chain) stems from a study of blood T cell repertoires in COVID-19. Study details: The samples span acute and convalescent COVID-19 from the United States, Italy and Spain. T cells, B-cell-depleted T cells, or PBMCs supplied cDNA or gDNA.

Authors' methods: Amplified reference gene primers provided the basis for estimating nucleated cell counts. Using immunoSEQ multiplex PCR, the repertoire was profiled, and TCRdb retains in-frame clones only, with some absent. The DNA was the basis for D and trimming; V, J and clone size are from that table. Of 360,000 or so clones listed, 90% were seen once; the top ten hold roughly 6.8%. CDR3 length equals 14 residues. The junction had 4 bases not matched to a gene; V was cut back by 5 bases and J by 2 bases. Germline V CDR1 and CDR2: LGHDT, YNNKEL (reference sequence). This TCR was recovered from a man aged 18 to 29 with active or convalescent COVID-19. Sequenced sample: peripheral blood. The chain is built from TRBV3-1 (or the pseudogene TRBV3-2) and TRBJ2-5; 8 bases map to TRBD1. The DNA of the CDR3 is TGTGCCAGCAGCATCGGGACAGGTCAAGAGACCCAGTACTTC. This sequence encodes CASSIGTGQETQYF.